The present T cell receptor (beta chain) was sequenced within a study of OX40 agonist ivuxolimab in advanced cancers. Repertoires were generated with immunoSEQ multiplex PCR, while TCRdb's copy carries only in-frame clones and drops some. In the table there are approximately 70,000 clones, roughly 80% of which are singletons. Germline CDR1 is SGHRS and CDR2 is YFSETQ. Trimming left V 4 bases short and J 0 bases short, with 16 bases between. The CDR3 runs 17 residues. The specimen was CD4+ or CD8+ T cells sorted from blood, collected in a trial of the OX40 agonist ivuxolimab. The rearrangement uses TRBV5-1 and TRBJ2-2; D uncertain. The sequence was obtained from an adult with an advanced solid tumor such as melanoma, head and neck, liver or kidney cancer. The CDR3 DNA reads as TGCGCCAGCAGCACAAGGACCGAACCAGCGAACACCGGGGAGCTGTTTTTT. This sequence encodes CASSTRTEPANTGELFF.